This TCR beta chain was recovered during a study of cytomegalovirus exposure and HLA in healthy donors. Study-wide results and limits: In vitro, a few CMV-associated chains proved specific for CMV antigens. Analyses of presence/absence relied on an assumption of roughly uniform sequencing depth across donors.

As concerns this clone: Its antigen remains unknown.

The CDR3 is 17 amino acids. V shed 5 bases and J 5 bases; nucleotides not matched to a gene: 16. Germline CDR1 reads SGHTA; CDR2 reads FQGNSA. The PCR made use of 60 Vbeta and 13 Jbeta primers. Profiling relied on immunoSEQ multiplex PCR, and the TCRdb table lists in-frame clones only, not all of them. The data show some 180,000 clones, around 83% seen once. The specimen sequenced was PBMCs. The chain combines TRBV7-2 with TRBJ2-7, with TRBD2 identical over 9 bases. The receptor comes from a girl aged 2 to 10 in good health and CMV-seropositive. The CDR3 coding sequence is TGTGCCAGCAGCGCTCCCGGGACTAGCAAAATCGGCCACGAGCAGTACTTC. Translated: CASSAPGTSKIGHEQYF.